A selection of T cell receptor beta chains follows, all from one sample in a study of T cell responses to AZD1222 COVID-19 vaccine. The protocol was immunoSEQ multiplex PCR, while the TCRdb copy is restricted to in-frame clones and leaves out a portion. The data show approximately 260,000 clones, approximately 95% seen once. The starting material was peripheral blood, obtained on day 0 of AZD1222 vaccination. These receptors were taken from an adult in good health. Both conserved end residues are part of each CDR3. D genes are given only for firm matches. The size field is filled for only some rows; it gives once, few, many or a size class.

j_call clone_size v_call d_call cdr3_aa cdr3_nt
TRBJ1-6 . TRBV2 . CASRRRDNSPLHF TGTGCCAGCAGACGAAGGGATAATTCACCCCTCCACTTT
TRBJ2-7 . TRBV20-1 . CRPGAYEQYF TGCAGACCGGGAGCCTACGAGCAGTACTTC
TRBJ2-7 . TRBV7-2 . CASSLTVNSNYEQYF TGTGCCAGCAGCTTAACTGTCAACTCCAACTACGAGCAGTACTTC
TRBJ1-1 . TRBV11-2 . CASSDIRGGAFF TGTGCCAGCAGCGACATTAGGGGCGGAGCTTTCTTT
TRBJ1-1 . TRBV28 . CASSSSPGPNTEAFF TGTGCCAGCAGTTCCTCTCCAGGACCTAACACTGAAGCTTTCTTT
TRBJ1-4 once TRBV7-9 . CASSLVPTNEKLFF TGTGCCAGCAGCTTAGTCCCAACTAATGAAAAACTGTTTTTT
TRBJ2-5 once TRBV18 . CASSPGKETQYF TGTGCCAGCTCACCAGGGAAGGAGACCCAGTACTTC
TRBJ1-1 . TRBV29-1 . CSVAGGGWSTEAFF TGCAGCGTTGCGGGGGGAGGTTGGAGCACTGAAGCTTTCTTT
TRBJ1-2 . TRBV28 TRBD1 CASGSTGTYGYTF TGTGCCAGCGGATCGACAGGGACCTATGGCTACACCTTC
TRBJ2-7 . TRBV29-1 . CSARDGAYEQYF TGCAGCGCTAGGGACGGCGCCTACGAGCAGTACTTC
TRBJ1-2 . TRBV19 . CASSILGDRNYGYTF TGTGCCAGTAGTATACTGGGGGATCGAAACTATGGCTACACCTTC
TRBJ2-5 once TRBV14 . CASSQLGSREQETQYF TGTGCCAGCAGCCAACTGGGTAGTCGCGAACAAGAGACCCAGTACTTC
TRBJ1-2 . TRBV19 . CASHRGGGGYGYTF TGTGCCAGTCATCGAGGTGGGGGAGGCTATGGCTACACCTTC
TRBJ1-2 once TRBV5-1 . CASSPGGDGYGYTF TGCGCCAGCAGCCCCGGGGGGGATGGCTATGGCTACACCTTC
TRBJ2-7 . TRBV28 TRBD1 CASSFEDRGAYEQYF TGTGCCAGCAGTTTTGAGGACAGGGGGGCCTACGAGCAGTACTTC
TRBJ2-7 . TRBV5-1 . CASSLEGVRGAEQYF TGCGCCAGCAGCTTGGAAGGGGTCAGGGGTGCCGAGCAGTACTTC
TRBJ1-1 . TRBV9 . CASSVGWRGTEAFF TGTGCCAGCAGCGTAGGGTGGAGGGGCACTGAAGCTTTCTTT
TRBJ2-7 . TRBV10-2 . CASSERGRHRGEQYF TGCGCCAGCAGTGAGAGGGGAAGGCATCGAGGCGAGCAGTACTTC
TRBJ1-2 once TRBV19 . CASSINPRRPGGYTF TGTGCCAGTAGTATAAACCCCCGACGGCCAGGGGGCTACACCTTC
TRBJ1-4 . TRBV6-2/TRBV6-3 . CASSSRQVWGQTNEKLFF TGTGCCAGCAGTTCCAGACAGGTCTGGGGTCAAACTAATGAAAAACTGTTTTTT
TRBJ1-6 . TRBV18 . CASPRQIFILSSYNSPLHF TGTGCCAGCCCGAGACAGATCTTCATTCTTAGCTCCTATAATTCACCCCTCCACTTT
TRBJ1-1 . TRBV7-9 . CASSSPLAGLYPEAFF TGTGCCAGCAGCTCTCCATTGGCAGGTTTATACCCTGAAGCTTTCTTT
TRBJ1-6 . TRBV5-5 . CASSLSGGKSPLHF TGTGCCAGCAGCTTGAGTGGCGGGAAGTCACCCCTCCACTTT
TRBJ1-1 . TRBV3-1/TRBV3-2 . CASSQGGGRGGDRPEAFF TGTGCCAGCAGCCAAGGTGGTGGCAGGGGTGGGGATAGGCCTGAAGCTTTCTTT
TRBJ2-3 . TRBV9 TRBD2 CASSTTSGDSTDTQYF TGTGCCAGCAGCACCACTAGCGGGGATAGCACAGATACGCAGTATTTT
TRBJ1-2 . TRBV3-1/TRBV3-2 . CASSPTFNSYGYTF TGTGCCAGCAGCCCGACCTTCAACTCTTATGGCTACACCTTC
TRBJ2-5 . TRBV24-1 . CATSDLQPVGETQYF TGTGCCACCAGTGACCTCCAACCGGTTGGCGAGACCCAGTACTTC
TRBJ1-4 . TRBV28 TRBD1 CASSLPGTVEKLFF TGTGCCAGCAGTCTTCCCGGGACAGTTGAAAAACTGTTTTTT
TRBJ1-6 . TRBV18 . CASSLLGGLNNSPLHF TGTGCCAGCTCCCTTCTCGGGGGGCTTAATAATTCACCCCTCCACTTT